The 15 T cell receptor beta chains presented below share a single source sample, sequenced in a study of T cells expressing NK-cell markers. From its re-call of the 5' RACE reads, TCRdb lists each CDR3 protein once, without DNA. The data show about 550,000 distinct CDR3 sequences, and the top ten clones hold roughly 3.4%. The material sequenced was blood T cells: a sorted CD56 or NKG2C T cell subset, CD4+ or CD8+ T cells, or bulk PBMC T cells (not recorded which). These receptors all come from a man between 18 and 35 years old in good health.

The V gene is TRBV4-3, the J gene TRBJ2-1. Per germline, CDR1 LGHNA and CDR2 YSLEER. The CDR3 is made up of 16 amino acids. This chain's CDR3 is CASSQDWSSSYNEQFF.

The chain combines TRBV29-1 with TRBJ2-3. Per germline, CDR1 SQVTM and CDR2 ANQGSEA. The CDR3 has 16 amino acids. The CDR3 sequence: CSVDVVETSSTDTQYF.

V gene TRBV5-6 combines with J gene TRBJ1-2. Germline CDR1 and CDR2: SGHDT and YYEEEE. The length of the CDR3 is 15 residues. This CDR3 reads CASSLGRGSGYGYTF.

This sequence joins TRBV12-3 or TRBV12-4 and TRBJ2-5; TCRdb indicates TRBD2, and absent DNA this call remains unverified. The CDR3 length is 19 residues. Here the CDR3 reads CASSSQGLAGGPDQETQYF.

V usage is TRBV12-3 or TRBV12-4 and J usage is TRBJ2-5; lacking DNA, the TRBD1 call made by TCRdb goes unchecked. The CDR3 has 15 residues. This CDR3 is CASSYGTGLQETQYF.

The chain joins TRBV15 to TRBJ2-3. This CDR3 contains 16 residues. Germline V gene lookup returns CDR1 LNHNV and CDR2 YYDKDF (reference sequence). The CDR3 here is CATSRDRGISTDTQYF.

This chain connects TRBV5-6 to TRBJ2-3; with no DNA, the TCRdb D assignment of TRBD1 cannot be verified. CDR1 and CDR2 from the germline V gene are SGHDT and YYEEEE. The CDR3 is 18 residues long. This CDR3 is CASSTGQTGTHRTDTQYF.

The J gene is TRBJ1-1, the V gene TRBV12-3 or TRBV12-4; TCRdb calls TRBD1, which cannot be checked without DNA. The CDR3 is made up of 14 amino acids. The CDR3 is CASRRDSKITEAFF.

This chain joins TRBV4-3 and TRBJ2-2; as DNA is missing, the TRBD2 call by TCRdb cannot be tested. Per the germline V gene, CDR1 is LGHNA and CDR2 is YSLEER. The CDR3 length is 18 residues. The CDR3 sequence is CASSSRDGLAGPTGELFF.

V usage is TRBV7-9 and J usage is TRBJ2-1; TCRdb gives TRBD2 as the D gene, but with no DNA this cannot be confirmed. From germline, CDR1 is SEHNR and CDR2 FQNEAQ (reference sequence). The CDR3 covers 13 residues. This CDR3 reads CASSPSADNEQFF.

The chain combines TRBV5-1 with TRBJ2-2; TCRdb names TRBD2, which stays unverified in the absence of DNA. Germline loops: CDR1 SGHRS, CDR2 YFSETQ. The CDR3 runs to 15 residues. CDR3 in amino acids: CATAGQTGGTGELFF.

This chain joins TRBV12-3 or TRBV12-4 and TRBJ2-5; without DNA, the TCRdb call of TRBD2 cannot be checked. The CDR3 length is 16 residues. CDR3 sequence reads: CASSPAGRQGLETQYF.

This chain joins TRBV5-1 and TRBJ2-2. The germline gives CDR1 SGHRS, CDR2 YFSETQ. The CDR3 runs to 15 residues. CDR3 region: CASSLTDGGSGELFF.

The V gene is TRBV6-1, the J gene TRBJ1-1; TCRdb designates TRBD1, a call that cannot be tested without DNA. The CDR3 is 15 amino acids. Germline assignment: CDR1 MNHNS and CDR2 SASEGT. CDR3 sequence: CASSPSRAGNTEAFF.

This chain joins TRBV11-2 and TRBJ2-1; there is no DNA to check the TCRdb D call of TRBD2. There are 19 residues in the CDR3. The germline V gene encodes CDR1 SGHAT and CDR2 FQNNGV. The CDR3 spells CASSLVKRPSGGNHNEQFF.